What follows are 3 T cell receptor beta chains derived from one specimen sequenced in a study of cytomegalovirus exposure and HLA in healthy donors. PCR used 60 Vbeta primers and 13 Jbeta primers. Generated by immunoSEQ multiplex PCR, the TCRdb table keeps only in-frame clones and is missing some. This table holds about 160,000 clones, roughly 80% found once. Input material: PBMCs. These receptors were obtained from a male donor in good health and CMV-seronegative.

The rearrangement joins TRBV27 to TRBJ1-6; D unclear. The CDR3 totals 16 residues. Trimming cost V 2 bases and J 10 bases, with 18 bases left between them. Germline CDR1 and CDR2: MNHEY and SMNVEV (reference sequence). DNA of the CDR3: TGTGCCAGCAGTTTAATGGGCCCCGCGCCCACCTCACCCCTCCACTTT. Its translation is CASSLMGPAPTSPLHF.

This sequence joins TRBV27 and TRBJ1-4; D not certain. This CDR3 comprises 13 residues. CDR1 is MNHEY, CDR2 SMNVEV, per germline (reference sequence). V lost 3 bases, J lost 7 bases, and 9 bases lay in between. The CDR3 nucleotides are TGTGCCAGCAGTTTTTCAGGATTTGAAAAACTGTTTTTT. It specifies CASSFSGFEKLFF.

The gene calls are TRBV4-1 and TRBJ2-7; 11 nucleotides agree with TRBD1. With 4 bases clipped from V and 3 bases from J, the junction kept 8 bases outside the gene matches. Germline V gene data show CDR1 as MGHRA and CDR2 as YSYEKL. This CDR3 has 16 residues. The CDR3 sequence is CASSPVRTGGFYEQYF. CDR3 coding DNA: TGCGCCAGCAGCCCTGTTCGGACAGGGGGCTTCTACGAGCAGTACTTC.